Each of the 18 T cell receptor beta chains below was sequenced from the same sample in a study of post-analysis software for immune sequencing data. Study-wide results and limits: When patients were compared with controls, five TRBV segments were more frequent, TRBV5-6, TRBV5-1 and TRBV20-1 among them.

The antigens of these receptors remain unknown. Libraries were made from TCR beta cDNA, and they carried unique molecular identifiers. TCRdb recomputed calls from the PCR reads with MiXCR, one row per CDR3 protein. The sample consists of about 770,000 distinct CDR3 sequences, about 43% of them appearing once. Input material: blood. These receptors originate from a girl aged 5-17 years with multiple sclerosis.

This CDR3 reads CASSVGLAGAGANNEQFF. CDR3 nucleotides: TGTGCCAGCAGCGTTGGACTAGCGGGAGCTGGGGCTAACAATGAGCAGTTCTTC. This chain connects TRBV9 to TRBJ2-1; 13 nucleotides align to TRBD2. The trim removed 2 bases at V and 5 bases at J, leaving 10 bases unmatched. Germline loops: CDR1 SGDLS, CDR2 YYNGEE. The CDR3 is 18 amino acids.

This sequence joins TRBV12-3 or TRBV12-4 and TRBJ2-1; 8 nucleotides match TRBD2. This CDR3 region has 15 residues. CDR3 coding DNA: TGTACCACCACCCGAGCGGGGGCAGCCTACAATGAGCAGTTCTTC. This gives the protein CTTTRAGAAYNEQFF.

There are a few counts of this clonotype. V gene TRBV12-3 or TRBV12-4 combines with J gene TRBJ2-3; tentatively, D is TRBD1 (5 bases). This CDR3 has 17 residues. V was pared by 3 bases and J by 2 bases, with 18 bases between. CDR3 sequence reads: CASSFEARTPTTDTQYF. CDR3 coding DNA: TGTGCCAGCAGTTTTGAGGCGAGGACACCAACCACAGATACGCAGTATTTT.

The chain is built from TRBV20-1 and TRBJ2-4; 11 bases line up with TRBD1. The J call is uncertain, as TRBJ2-7 better fits the DNA end. Germline V gene data show CDR1 as DFQATT and CDR2 as SNEGSKA (reference sequence). This CDR3 spans 16 amino acids. The CDR3 region has the DNA TGCAGTGCTAGCCCCATGACCGGACAGGGGGCCCACGAGCAGTACTTC. It is translated as CSASPMTGQGAHEQYF.

This clonotype was seen a few times. The J gene is TRBJ2-7, the V gene TRBV7-6; 7 bases align to TRBD1. The CDR3 contains 15 residues. Germline trimming cut 5 bases from V and 3 bases from J; bases unmatched to any gene: 10. CDR1 SGHVS and CDR2 FNYEAQ come from the germline V gene. This CDR3 reads CASSPQPGQLYEQYF. CDR3 sequence (DNA): TGTGCCAGCAGCCCACAACCGGGACAGCTCTACGAGCAGTACTTC.

This clonotype showed up just a few times. V and J are TRBV28 and TRBJ1-1, with no clear D. V was pared by 6 bases and J by 6 bases, with 17 bases between. The CDR3 is made up of 14 amino acids. Germline CDR1 MDHEN, CDR2 SYDVKM. The CDR3 loop is CASRMTAPGSEAFF. The CDR3 DNA reads as TGTGCCAGCAGAATGACGGCCCCAGGTTCTGAAGCTTTCTTT. The whole variable domain, remainder taken from reference TRBV28 and TRBJ1-1, is DVKVTQSSRYLVKRTGEKVFLECVQDMDHENMFWYRQDPGLGLRLIYFSYDVKMKEKGDIPEGYSVSREKKERFSLILESASTNQTSMYLCASRMTAPGSEAFFGQGTRLTVV.

The J gene is TRBJ2-7, the V gene TRBV29-1, with 7 bases identical to TRBD2. V gave up 2 bases and J gave up 0 bases; unmatched junction bases: 4. The CDR3 spans 14 residues. The germline V gene encodes CDR1 SQVTM and CDR2 ANQGSEA. DNA of the CDR3: TGCAGCGTTGAAAGCGGGGACGGCTCCTACGAGCAGTACTTC. Translating gives CSVESGDGSYEQYF.

The chain couples TRBV29-1 to TRBJ2-3, with 11 nucleotides matching TRBD2. CDR3 length: 13 residues. Germline CDR1 SQVTM, CDR2 ANQGSEA. The V segment lost 6 bases and the J segment 6 bases; nucleotides outside the gene matches: 5. In DNA form, the CDR3 reads TGCAGCGTAACTAGCGGGAGTGGGGATACGCAGTATTTT. The encoded protein is CSVTSGSGDTQYF.

This rearrangement joins TRBV12-3 or TRBV12-4 to TRBJ2-7; D is perhaps TRBD1 (6 bases). CDR3 length: 15 amino acids. The V gene lost 4 bases and the J gene lost 1 base, with 14 bases spanning the gap. This CDR3 reads CASSWGHATSYEQYF. The CDR3 nucleotides are TGTGCCAGCAGTTGGGGACATGCGACATCCTACGAGCAGTACTTC.

The V and J genes are TRBV7-6 and TRBJ2-7; no reliable D call. There are 15 residues in the CDR3. Trimming shortened V by 5 bases and J by 3 bases, and 17 bases separated the two germline ends. CDR1 is SGHVS, CDR2 FNYEAQ, per germline. CDR3 loop: CASSPSGEKHYEQYF. DNA for the CDR3: TGTGCCAGCAGCCCCTCCGGCGAGAAGCACTACGAGCAGTACTTC.

The V gene is TRBV19, the J gene TRBJ2-1; TRBD2 agrees at 9 bases. The CDR3 totals 18 residues. J was trimmed by 0 bases and V by 1 base; bases with no gene match: 7. Per germline, CDR1 LNHDA and CDR2 SQIVND (reference sequence). CDR3 coding DNA: TGTGCCAGTAGTATAGGGAGACTAGCGGTTGGCTCCTACAATGAGCAGTTCTTC. It is translated as CASSIGRLAVGSYNEQFF.

The rearrangement links TRBV7-9 to TRBJ1-1; 8 bases map to TRBD1. V was pared by 5 bases and J by 8 bases, with 13 bases of the junction left unmatched. Germline V lookup: CDR1 SEHNR, CDR2 FQNEAQ (reference sequence). The CDR3 contains 15 residues. CDR3 amino acids: CASSAVGQGSPEAFF. The CDR3 DNA is TGTGCCAGCAGCGCCGTCGGACAGGGATCGCCAGAAGCTTTCTTT.

The J gene is TRBJ2-3, the V gene TRBV10-3; D gene ambiguous. V lost 4 bases and J lost 0, with 17 bases in between. The CDR3 extends over 17 amino acids. Germline values: CDR1 ENHRY, CDR2 SYGVKD. The CDR3 DNA follows: TGTGCCATCAGTGGCCCTAAAAACCCAAATAGCACAGATACGCAGTATTTT. Translation gives CAISGPKNPNSTDTQYF.

The chain is built from TRBV6-2 or TRBV6-3 and TRBJ2-7; tentative D call: TRBD2 (7 bases). Per the germline V gene, CDR1 is MNHEY and CDR2 is SVGEGT. Trimming removed 7 bases at V and 6 bases at J, with 22 bases between. CDR3 length equals 15 residues. CDR3 bases: TGTGCCAGCACCAAGACGGGGGGCACAACCGGCGAGCAGTACTTC. This encodes CASTKTGGTTGEQYF.

This clonotype occurred a few times. CDR3 DNA: TGTGCCAGCAGCCCATCCGAGGGTACCCCCTTCGAGCAGTACTTC. Amino acids: CASSPSEGTPFEQYF. The chain uses TRBV12-3 or TRBV12-4 and TRBJ2-7; tentatively, D is TRBD2 (5 bases). V was cut by 6 bases and J by 6 bases, with 21 bases left in between. The CDR3 has 15 residues.

The chain joins TRBV27 to TRBJ2-3; D call uncertain. The germline V and J ends were trimmed by 4 bases and 3 bases, with 11 bases remaining between them. Germline V gives CDR1 MNHEY, CDR2 SMNVEV (reference sequence). The CDR3 totals 14 residues. CDR3 in DNA: TGTGCCAGCAGTTCGGAAATACGGACAGATACGCAGTATTTT. The encoded protein is CASSSEIRTDTQYF.

Only a few counts were recorded for this clonotype. The chain combines TRBV12-3 or TRBV12-4 with TRBJ2-1; D call uncertain. This CDR3 has 13 residues. The V gene lost 4 bases and the J gene lost 5 bases, with 9 bases spanning the gap. The CDR3 bases are TGTGCCAGCAGTTGGTTGGCGGACAATGAGCAGTTCTTC. It yields the protein CASSWLADNEQFF.

This clonotype appeared a few times. The rearrangement uses TRBV12-3 or TRBV12-4 and TRBJ2-7, with D perhaps matching TRBD1 (5 bases). The J call may be incorrect, as the DNA end agrees better with TRBJ2-5. The length of the CDR3 is 14 residues. The CDR3 reads CASSFREAGETQYF. The CDR3 DNA is TGTGCCAGCAGTTTCAGAGAGGCAGGGGAGACCCAGTACTTC.